This record looks at one TCR beta chain sequence and its context. The data were obtained in a study of Graves' ophthalmopathy and Graves' hyperthyroidism. If patients had other autoimmune diseases, uncontrolled infections, pregnancy or lactation, they were excluded. Each diagnosis was determined on the basis of clinical symptoms, serum thyroxine, TRAb, thyroid ultrasound and orbital computed tomography. The study amplified TCR beta CDR3 regions using RNA transcripts. The workflow started with a first-round RT-PCR run with HTBI primers and then moved on to a second-round multiplex PCR. TCRdb re-called the multiplex PCR reads with MiXCR, one entry per CDR3 protein. The table lists some 250,000 distinct CDR3 sequences, around 42% of them singletons. The sequence came from an adult man with Graves' ophthalmopathy. The sequenced sample consisted of peripheral blood.

CDR3 sequence: CASSHDRNYGYTF. CDR3 sequence (DNA): TGTGCCAGCAGCCATGACCGGAACTATGGCTACACCTTC. The chain couples TRBV7-2 to TRBJ1-2, with D hard to call. Per germline, CDR1 SGHTA and CDR2 FQGNSA. The V and J ends lost 5 bases and 2 bases respectively, with 9 bases between them. The CDR3 covers 13 residues.